This record looks at one T cell receptor beta chain sequence and its context. CDR1 SGHRS and CDR2 YFSETQ come from the germline V gene. The germline V and J ends were trimmed by 3 bases and 4 bases, with 13 bases remaining between them. CDR3 length equals 15 residues. This specimen belongs to a study of blood T cell repertoires in COVID-19. Background on the study: Samples representing acute and convalescent COVID-19 were sourced from the United States, Italy and Spain. T cells, B-cell-depleted T cells, or PBMCs supplied cDNA or gDNA.

Study processing details: Researchers report that nucleated cell counts were estimated from reference gene primer amplification. The protocol was immunoSEQ multiplex PCR, while the TCRdb copy is restricted to in-frame clones and leaves out a portion. Clone size and the V and J calls come from that table; the DNA yielded D and trimming. The table shows about 150,000 clones, with about 90% occurring only once. Specimen: peripheral blood. This sequence originates from a man over 45 with acute or convalescent COVID-19. The chain joins TRBV5-1 to TRBJ2-2; D possibly corresponds to TRBD2 (5 bases). The CDR3 region is CASSSRETSTGELFF. The CDR3 coding sequence is TGCGCCAGCAGCTCCCGGGAAACGAGCACCGGGGAGCTGTTTTTT.